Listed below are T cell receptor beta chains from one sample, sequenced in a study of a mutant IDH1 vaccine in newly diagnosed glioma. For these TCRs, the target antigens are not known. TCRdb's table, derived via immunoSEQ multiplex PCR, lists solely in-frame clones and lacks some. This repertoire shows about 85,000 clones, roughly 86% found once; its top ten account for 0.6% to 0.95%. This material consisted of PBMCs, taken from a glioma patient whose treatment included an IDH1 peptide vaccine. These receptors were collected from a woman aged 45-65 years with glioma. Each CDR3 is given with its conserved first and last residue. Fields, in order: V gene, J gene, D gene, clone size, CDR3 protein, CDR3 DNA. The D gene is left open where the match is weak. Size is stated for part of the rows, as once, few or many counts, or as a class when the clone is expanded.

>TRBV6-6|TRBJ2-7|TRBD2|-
CASSQGGLVVEQYF
TGTGCCAGCAGTCAAGGGGGACTAGTTGTCGAGCAGTACTTC
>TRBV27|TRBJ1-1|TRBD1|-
CASSLSRQGGTEAFF
TGTGCCAGCAGTCTCTCCCGACAGGGAGGTACTGAAGCCTTCTTT
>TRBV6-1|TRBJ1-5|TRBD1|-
CASTQGQALTPQHF
TGTGCCAGCACCCAAGGACAGGCCCTTACGCCCCAGCATTTT
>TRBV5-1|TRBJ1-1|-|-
CASSLVPGLNTEAFF
TGCGCCAGCAGCTTGGTACCAGGGTTGAACACTGAAGCTTTCTTT
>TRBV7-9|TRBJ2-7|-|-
CASSRLLAGVEQYF
TGTGCCAGCAGCCGCCTTCTGGCCGGGGTCGAGCAGTACTTC
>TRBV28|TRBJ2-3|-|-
CASSYRDTQYF
TGTGCCAGCAGCTATCGAGATACGCAGTATTTT
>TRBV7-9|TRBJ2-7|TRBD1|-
CASSPRTGLYEQYF
TGTGCCAGCAGCCCCCGGACAGGTCTCTACGAGCAGTACTTC
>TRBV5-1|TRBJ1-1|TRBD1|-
CASSTDDRGTEAFF
TGCGCCAGCAGCACCGACGACAGGGGCACTGAAGCTTTCTTT
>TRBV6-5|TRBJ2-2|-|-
CASSPRPGAGELFF
TGTGCCAGCAGTCCCAGGCCAGGGGCCGGGGAGCTGTTTTTT
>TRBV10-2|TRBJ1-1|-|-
CASSRRVGRDTEAFF
TGCGCCAGCAGTCGAAGAGTAGGGCGGGACACTGAAGCTTTCTTT
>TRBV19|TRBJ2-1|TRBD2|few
CASSLTRGSRDEQFF
TGTGCCAGTAGTCTAACCCGCGGGAGTAGGGATGAGCAGTTCTTC
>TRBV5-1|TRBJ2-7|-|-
CASSLEAGSSYEQYF
TGCGCCAGCAGCTTGGAGGCAGGGAGCTCCTACGAGCAGTACTTC
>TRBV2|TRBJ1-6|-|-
CASSTQDSPLHF
TGTGCCAGCAGTACCCAGGATTCACCCCTCCACTTT
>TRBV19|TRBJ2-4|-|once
CASSTGLGNIQYF
TGTGCCAGTAGTACAGGGTTGGGGAACATTCAGTACTTC
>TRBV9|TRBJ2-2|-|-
CASSGRDNPNTGELFF
TGTGCCAGCAGCGGCCGGGACAATCCGAACACCGGGGAGCTGTTTTTT
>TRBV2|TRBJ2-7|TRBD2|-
CASKWTSGASYEQYF
TGTGCCAGCAAGTGGACTAGCGGGGCCTCCTACGAGCAGTACTTC
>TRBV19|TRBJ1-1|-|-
CASSLREFGTEAFF
TGTGCCAGTAGTTTAAGGGAATTCGGCACTGAAGCTTTCTTT
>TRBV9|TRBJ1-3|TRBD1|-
CASSLGQPSGNTIYF
TGTGCCAGCAGCTTGGGACAGCCTTCTGGAAACACCATATATTTT
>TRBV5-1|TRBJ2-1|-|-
CASSPPNYEQFF
TGCGCCAGCAGCCCCCCTAACTATGAGCAGTTCTTC
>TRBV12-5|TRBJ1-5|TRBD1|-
CASGLVTITGTGRNQPQHF
TGTGCTAGTGGTTTGGTAACGATAACCGGGACAGGGAGGAATCAGCCCCAGCATTTT
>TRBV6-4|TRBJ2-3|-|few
CASSESGSTDTQYF
TGTGCCAGCAGTGAAAGCGGGAGCACAGATACGCAGTATTTT
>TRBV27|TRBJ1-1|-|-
CASWTSIEAFF
TGTGCCAGCTGGACCTCCATTGAAGCTTTCTTT
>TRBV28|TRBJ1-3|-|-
CASSFEAGITPGNTIYF
TGTGCCAGCAGTTTTGAGGCAGGGATCACCCCTGGAAACACCATATATTTT
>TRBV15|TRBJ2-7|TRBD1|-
CATSTGGNRGEQYF
TGTGCCACCAGCACCGGTGGGAACAGGGGAGAGCAGTACTTC
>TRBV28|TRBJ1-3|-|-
CASDDRSSGNTIYF
TGTGCCAGCGATGACCGAAGCTCTGGAAACACCATATATTTT
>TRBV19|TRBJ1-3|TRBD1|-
CASRQGSSGNTIYF
TGTGCCAGTAGACAGGGGAGCTCTGGAAACACCATATATTTT
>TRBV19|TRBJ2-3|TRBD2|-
CASSKWASGRSTDTQYF
TGTGCCAGTAGTAAGTGGGCTAGCGGGAGGAGCACAGATACGCAGTATTTT
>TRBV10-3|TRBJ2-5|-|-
CAISDPGAMETQYF
TGTGCCATCAGTGATCCGGGGGCAATGGAGACCCAGTACTTC
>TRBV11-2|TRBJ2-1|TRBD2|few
CASHGAGVLNEQFF
TGTGCCAGCCACGGGGCGGGAGTATTGAATGAGCAGTTCTTC
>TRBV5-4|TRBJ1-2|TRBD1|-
CASSLNRDRGRLHTF
TGTGCCAGCAGTCTCAACCGGGACAGGGGGCGTCTACACACCTTC
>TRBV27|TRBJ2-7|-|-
CASSPFLQAYEQYF
TGTGCCAGCAGTCCCTTTTTACAGGCCTACGAGCAGTACTTC
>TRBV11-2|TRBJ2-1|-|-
CASSSPGALPYNEQFF
TGTGCCAGCAGCTCCCCTGGGGCCCTACCCTACAATGAGCAGTTCTTC
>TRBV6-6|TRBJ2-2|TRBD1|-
CASSSSGQGANGELFF
TGTGCCAGCAGTTCCTCCGGACAGGGGGCGAACGGGGAGCTGTTTTTT
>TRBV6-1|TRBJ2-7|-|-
CASSRTKDSYYEQYF
TGTGCCAGCAGTCGCACGAAGGACTCCTACTACGAGCAGTACTTC
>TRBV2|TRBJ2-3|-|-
CASEFPSTDTQYF
TGTGCCAGCGAGTTCCCGTCCACAGATACGCAGTATTTT
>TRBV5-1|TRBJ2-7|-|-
CASSLEGGEQYF
TGCGCCAGCAGCTTGGAAGGGGGCGAGCAGTACTTC
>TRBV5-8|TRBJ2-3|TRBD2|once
CASSLDLAGTDTQYF
TGTGCCAGCAGCTTGGATTTAGCGGGAACTGATACGCAGTATTTT
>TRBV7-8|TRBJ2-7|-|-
CASSLEWVREQYF
TGTGCCAGCAGCTTAGAATGGGTTCGCGAGCAGTACTTC
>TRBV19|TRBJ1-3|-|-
CASSTVSGNTIYF
TGTGCCAGTAGTACTGTATCTGGAAACACCATATATTTT
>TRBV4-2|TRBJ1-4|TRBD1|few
CASSQDKTGGRIEKLFF
TGTGCCAGCAGCCAAGATAAGACAGGGGGCCGTATTGAAAAACTGTTTTTT
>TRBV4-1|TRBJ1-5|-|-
CASSQDDNYSNQPQHF
TGCGCCAGCAGCCAAGATGACAATTATAGCAATCAGCCCCAGCATTTT
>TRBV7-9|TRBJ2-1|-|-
CASSLADNEQFF
TGTGCCAGCAGCTTAGCCGATAATGAGCAGTTCTTC
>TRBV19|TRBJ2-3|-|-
CASSINGGTDTQYF
TGTGCCAGTAGTATTAACGGAGGCACAGATACGCAGTATTTT
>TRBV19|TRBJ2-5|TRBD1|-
CASSTTGAQQETQYF
TGTGCCAGTAGTACCACAGGGGCCCAACAAGAGACCCAGTACTTC
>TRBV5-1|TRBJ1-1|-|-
CASSGGRIWNTEAFF
TGCGCCAGCAGCGGTGGACGGATATGGAACACTGAAGCTTTCTTT
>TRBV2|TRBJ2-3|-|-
CASSKGSWGTDTQYF
TGTGCCAGCAGCAAGGGGTCATGGGGCACAGATACGCAGTATTTT
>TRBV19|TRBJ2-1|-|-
CASSNRGFGDEQFF
TGTGCCAGTAGTAATAGGGGTTTTGGGGATGAGCAGTTCTTC
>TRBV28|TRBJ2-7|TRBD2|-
CASSSIAGGRDEQYF
TGTGCCAGCAGTTCCATAGCGGGAGGAAGGGACGAGCAGTACTTC
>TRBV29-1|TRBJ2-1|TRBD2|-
CSVLGSSGSREVF
TGCAGCGTCTTGGGCTCTAGCGGCTCGAGGGAGGTCTTC
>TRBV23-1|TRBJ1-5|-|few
CASSQRSGNNASQPQHF
TGCGCCAGCAGTCAACGGTCAGGGAACAACGCCTCGCAGCCCCAGCATTTT
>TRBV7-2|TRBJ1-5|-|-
CASSLDAQPQHF
TGTGCCAGCAGCTTAGACGCTCAGCCCCAGCATTTT
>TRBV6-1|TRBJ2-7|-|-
CASSELGVYEQYF
TGTGCCAGCAGTGAACTGGGGGTTTACGAGCAGTACTTC
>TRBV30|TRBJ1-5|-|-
CAWSGHESGYNQPQHF
TGTGCCTGGAGTGGTCATGAGTCGGGATACAATCAGCCCCAGCATTTT
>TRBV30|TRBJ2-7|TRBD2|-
CAWGSGIMPYEQYF
TGTGCCTGGGGTAGCGGGATCATGCCCTACGAGCAGTACTTC